This T cell receptor (beta chain) stems from a study of human T cells and chemical hapten exposure. Study in general: Subjects had 2% DPC placed on roughly 2 cm by roughly 2 cm of upper inner arm skin for sensitization. Study results and limitations: Relative to controls, expanded TCRs formed significantly more large CDR3 similarity clusters. With regard to DPC sensitization, TCRs above 1 in 1000 frequency did not change.

TCRdb reprocessed the RACE reads via MiXCR and lists one record per CDR3 protein. The sample contains around 120,000 distinct CDR3 sequences, around 10% of which appear only once. This clonotype turned up a few times. Its target is not known. The time point is: patch test 1, 2 weeks after DPC sensitization. Treatment reported: therapeutic diphenylcyclopropenone sensitization with weekly scalp DPC. This material consisted of whole blood, taken in connection with sensitization to the hapten diphenylcyclopropenone (DPC). The clonotype originates from a woman aged 45-59 years with alopecia areata. Some clones in this sample may be carry-over from other donors' samples.

CDR3 coding DNA: TGTGCCAGCACCTTCGGGCTGGCGGGGGGCAACACAGATACGCAGTATTTT. Residues: CASTFGLAGGNTDTQYF. The J gene is TRBJ2-3, the V gene TRBV5-4, with 8 bases aligning to TRBD2. J lost 2 bases, V lost 6 bases, and 14 bases had no gene match. The CDR3 runs 17 residues. Looked up from germline, CDR1 is SGHNT and CDR2 is YYREEE (reference sequence).